The T cell receptor beta chain under discussion was sequenced for a study of read filtering for tumor transcriptome and immune sequencing. Overall study context: After DNase treatment, RNA was made into whole-transcriptome libraries. Study conclusions and caveats: In IR-seq, single-read clonotypes were 75% to 90% of clonotypes but approximately 4% of reads.

Germline CDR1 reads SNHLY; CDR2 reads FYNNEI. The length of the CDR3 is 11 residues. V was trimmed by 9 bases and J by 6 bases, leaving 11 bases between them. Molecular barcoded adaptors covering alpha/delta and beta/gamma chains were used on approximately 400 ng RNA. TCRdb reprocessed the reads with MiXCR, giving one entry per CDR3 protein. The repertoire holds about 9,100 distinct CDR3 sequences, about 17% seen once, with about 25% in the top ten. At least ten counts were recorded for this clonotype. Its target is not known. The TCR sequence derives from a donor aged 40 or over with multiple myeloma. The rearrangement joins TRBV2 to TRBJ1-1; the D is unclear. The sequenced material came from a population of CD138-negative cells sorted from bone marrow. CDR3 coding DNA: TGTGCCAGGCACACCGCTCCTGAAGCTTTCTTT. Its protein product is CARHTAPEAFF.